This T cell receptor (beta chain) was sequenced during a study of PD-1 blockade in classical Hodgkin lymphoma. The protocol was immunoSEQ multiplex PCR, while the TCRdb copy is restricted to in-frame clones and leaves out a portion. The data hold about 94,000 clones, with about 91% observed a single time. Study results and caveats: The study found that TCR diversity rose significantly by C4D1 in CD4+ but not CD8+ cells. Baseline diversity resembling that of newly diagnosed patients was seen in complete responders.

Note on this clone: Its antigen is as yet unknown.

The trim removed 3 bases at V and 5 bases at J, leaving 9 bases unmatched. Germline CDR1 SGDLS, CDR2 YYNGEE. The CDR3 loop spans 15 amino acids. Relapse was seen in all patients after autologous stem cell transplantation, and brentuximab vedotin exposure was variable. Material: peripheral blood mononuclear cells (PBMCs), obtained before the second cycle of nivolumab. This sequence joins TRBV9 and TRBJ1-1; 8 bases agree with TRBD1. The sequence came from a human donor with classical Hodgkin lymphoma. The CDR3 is CASSEGTGLETEAFF. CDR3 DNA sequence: TGTGCCAGCAGCGAGGGGACAGGTCTGGAGACTGAAGCTTTCTTT.